The clone carrying this TCR beta chain has just one count. Methods used by the authors: Estimation of nucleated cell counts was performed using reference gene primer amplification. Profiled with immunoSEQ multiplex PCR; TCRdb holds only in-frame clones, not every one. D and trimming were read from the DNA, whereas the V and J calls and clone size are those reported in that table. This table has 130,000 to 150,000 clones, 70% to 80% appearing once. The data are from a study of blood T cell repertoires in COVID-19. The overall study: Sites across the United States, Italy and Spain contributed samples from acute and convalescent COVID-19. The analysed material was cDNA or gDNA that came from T cells, B-cell-depleted T cells, or PBMCs.

This receptor was identified in a man aged 60 to 75 with acute or convalescent COVID-19. The sample taken for sequencing was peripheral blood.

The CDR3 is CASSPRTGLGTEAFF. The CDR3 DNA sequence: TGTGCCAGCAGCCCGAGGACAGGCTTGGGGACTGAAGCTTTCTTT. The chain carries TRBV5-4 and TRBJ1-1; 7 nucleotides match TRBD1. The CDR3 length is 15 residues. The germline V gene has CDR1 SGHNT and CDR2 YYREEE (reference sequence). V lost 4 bases to trimming and J lost 5 bases; unmatched junction nucleotides: 11.